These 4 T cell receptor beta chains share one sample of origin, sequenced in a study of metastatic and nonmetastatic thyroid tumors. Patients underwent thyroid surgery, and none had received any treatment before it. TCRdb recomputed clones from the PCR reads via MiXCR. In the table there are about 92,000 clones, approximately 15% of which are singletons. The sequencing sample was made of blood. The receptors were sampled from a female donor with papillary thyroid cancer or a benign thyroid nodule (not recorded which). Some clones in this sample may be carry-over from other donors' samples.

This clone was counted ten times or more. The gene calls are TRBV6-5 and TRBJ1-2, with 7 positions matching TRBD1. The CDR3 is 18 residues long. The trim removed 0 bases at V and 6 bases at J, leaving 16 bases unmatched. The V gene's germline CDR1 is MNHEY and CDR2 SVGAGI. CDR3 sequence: CASSYSTFRTGSFNGYTF. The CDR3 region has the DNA TGTGCCAGCAGTTACTCAACATTTCGGACAGGTAGTTTCAATGGCTACACCTTC.

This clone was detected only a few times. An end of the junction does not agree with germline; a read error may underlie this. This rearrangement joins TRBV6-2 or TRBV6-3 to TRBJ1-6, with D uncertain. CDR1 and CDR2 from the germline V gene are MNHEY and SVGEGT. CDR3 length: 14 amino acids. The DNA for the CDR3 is TGTGCCAGCAGTTACTCGAGGGATAACTCACCACTCCGCTTT. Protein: CASSYSRDNSPLRF.

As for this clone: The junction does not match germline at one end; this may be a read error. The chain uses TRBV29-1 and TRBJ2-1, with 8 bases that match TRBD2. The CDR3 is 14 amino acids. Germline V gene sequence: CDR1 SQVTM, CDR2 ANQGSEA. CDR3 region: CSFSGASSYNERFF. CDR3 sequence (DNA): TGCAGCTTTAGCGGGGCCAGCTCCTACAATGAGCGGTTCTTC.

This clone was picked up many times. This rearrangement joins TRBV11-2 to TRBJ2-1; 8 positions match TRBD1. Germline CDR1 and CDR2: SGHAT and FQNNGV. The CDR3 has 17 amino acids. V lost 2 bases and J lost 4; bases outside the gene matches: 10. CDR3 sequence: CASSLRSGTGLYNEQFF. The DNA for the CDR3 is TGTGCCAGCAGCTTACGATCCGGGACAGGATTATACAATGAGCAGTTCTTC.